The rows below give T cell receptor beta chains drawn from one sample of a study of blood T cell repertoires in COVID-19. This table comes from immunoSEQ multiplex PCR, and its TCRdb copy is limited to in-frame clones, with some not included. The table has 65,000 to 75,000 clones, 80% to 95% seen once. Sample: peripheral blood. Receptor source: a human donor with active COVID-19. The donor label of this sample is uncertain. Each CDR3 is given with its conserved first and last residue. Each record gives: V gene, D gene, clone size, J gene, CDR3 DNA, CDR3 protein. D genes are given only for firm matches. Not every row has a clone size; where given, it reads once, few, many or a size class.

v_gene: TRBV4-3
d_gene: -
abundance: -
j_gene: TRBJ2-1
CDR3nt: TGCGCCAGCAGCCAAGCCTGGACAAGCTCCTACAATGAGCAGTTCTTC
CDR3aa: CASSQAWTSSYNEQFF

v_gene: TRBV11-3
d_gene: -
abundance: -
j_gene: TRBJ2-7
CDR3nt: TGTGCCAGCAGCTTCGTCGCGGGGGCGGGCTCCTACGAGCAGTACTTC
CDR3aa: CASSFVAGAGSYEQYF

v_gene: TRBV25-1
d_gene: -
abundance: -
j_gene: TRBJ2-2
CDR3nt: TGTGCCAGCAGGGGAGGGGGGCGCACCGGGGAGCTGTTTTTT
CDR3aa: CASRGGGRTGELFF

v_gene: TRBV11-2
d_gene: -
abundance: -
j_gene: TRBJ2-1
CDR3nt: TGTGCCAGCAGCTCGACAACCACTTACAATGAGCAGTTCTTC
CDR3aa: CASSSTTTYNEQFF

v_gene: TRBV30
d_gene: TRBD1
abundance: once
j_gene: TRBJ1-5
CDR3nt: TGTGCCTGGAGTGAAGGGACAGGGGCGATAGGTCCCCAGCATTTT
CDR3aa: CAWSEGTGAIGPQHF

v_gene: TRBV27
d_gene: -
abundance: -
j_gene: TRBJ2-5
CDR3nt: TGTGCCAGCAGTTTAACAGGACAGCCCCAAGAGACCCAGTACTTC
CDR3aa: CASSLTGQPQETQYF

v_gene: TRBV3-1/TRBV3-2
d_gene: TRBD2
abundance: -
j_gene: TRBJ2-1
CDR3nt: TGTGCCAGCAGCCAAGAGGGCCGCGGGGGTGAGCAGTTCTTC
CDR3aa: CASSQEGRGGEQFF

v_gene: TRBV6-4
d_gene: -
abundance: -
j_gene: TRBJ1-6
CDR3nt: TGTGCCGTCCCCGGCCGGAGGCTGGCGAGGAATTCACCCCTCCACTTT
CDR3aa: CAVPGRRLARNSPLHF

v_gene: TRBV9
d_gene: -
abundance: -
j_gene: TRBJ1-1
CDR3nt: TGTGCCAGCAGCGTTCGCGGATCGAACACTGAAGCTTTCTTT
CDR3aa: CASSVRGSNTEAFF

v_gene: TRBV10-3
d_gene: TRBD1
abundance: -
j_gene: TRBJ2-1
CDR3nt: TGTGCCATCAGTGAGAGGGGGACAGGGTACAATGAGCAGTTCTTC
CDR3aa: CAISERGTGYNEQFF

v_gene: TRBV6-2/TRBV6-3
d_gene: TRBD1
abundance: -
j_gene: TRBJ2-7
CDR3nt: TGTGCCAGCAGTTACCGATCGACAGGGCGGACCTACGAGCAGTACTTC
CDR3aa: CASSYRSTGRTYEQYF

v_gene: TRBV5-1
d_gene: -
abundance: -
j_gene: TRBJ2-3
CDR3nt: TGCGCCAGCAACACGACAGGAGCTCAACATACGCAGTATTTT
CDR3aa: CASNTTGAQHTQYF

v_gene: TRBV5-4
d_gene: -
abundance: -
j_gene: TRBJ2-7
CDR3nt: TGTGCCAGCAGCCTTATTCTTACTCAGGTCCCCTACGAGCAGTACTTC
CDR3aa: CASSLILTQVPYEQYF

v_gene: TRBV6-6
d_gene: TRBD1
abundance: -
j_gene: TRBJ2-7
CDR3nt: TGTGCCAGCAGTCCAGCCCCGTACAGGGGTGAGTCCTACGAGCAGTACTTC
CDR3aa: CASSPAPYRGESYEQYF

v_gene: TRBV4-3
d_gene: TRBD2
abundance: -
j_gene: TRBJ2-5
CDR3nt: TGCGCCAGCAGCCAAGGCAGCATGGCTAGCGGCCAAGAGACCCAGTACTTC
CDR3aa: CASSQGSMASGQETQYF

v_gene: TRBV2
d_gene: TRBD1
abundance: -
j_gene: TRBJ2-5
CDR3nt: TGTGCCAGCAGTGCAAACAGGGGCGGCGGTAAGACCCAGTACTTC
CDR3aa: CASSANRGGGKTQYF

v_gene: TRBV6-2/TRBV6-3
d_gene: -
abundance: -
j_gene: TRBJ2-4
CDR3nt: TGTGCCAGCAGTTACGATTCCTCGCAGGCCAAAAACATTCAGTACTTC
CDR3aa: CASSYDSSQAKNIQYF

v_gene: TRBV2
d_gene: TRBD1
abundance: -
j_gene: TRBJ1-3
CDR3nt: TGTGCCAGCAGGGGGGAGAGGACAGGAGGAAACACCATATATTTT
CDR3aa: CASRGERTGGNTIYF

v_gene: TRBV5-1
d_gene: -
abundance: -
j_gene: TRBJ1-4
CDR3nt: TGCGCCAGCAGCCTCCAGGGTAATAATGAAAAACTGTTTTTT
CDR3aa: CASSLQGNNEKLFF

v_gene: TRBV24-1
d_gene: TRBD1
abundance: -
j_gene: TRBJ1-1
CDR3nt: TGTGCCACCTCACCCGGCGGGACAGGGGTCACTGAAGCTTTCTTT
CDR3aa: CATSPGGTGVTEAFF

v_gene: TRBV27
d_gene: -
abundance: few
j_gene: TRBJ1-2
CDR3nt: TGTGCCAGCACCCGCGGGGACGGACTTGGCGGCTACACCTTC
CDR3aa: CASTRGDGLGGYTF

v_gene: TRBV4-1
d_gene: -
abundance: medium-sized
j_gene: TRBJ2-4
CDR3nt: TGCGCCAGCAGCCAAGATCTCAGTAGCCCCATTCAGTACTTC
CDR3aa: CASSQDLSSPIQYF

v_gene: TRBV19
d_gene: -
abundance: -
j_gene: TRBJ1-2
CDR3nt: TGTGCCAGTCGAGATCCCGGGACAATCTATGGCTACACCTTC
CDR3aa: CASRDPGTIYGYTF

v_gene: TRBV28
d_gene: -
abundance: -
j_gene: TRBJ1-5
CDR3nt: TGTGCCAGCAGTTTGGTCCAGTGGTATCAGCCCCAGCATTTT
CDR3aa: CASSLVQWYQPQHF

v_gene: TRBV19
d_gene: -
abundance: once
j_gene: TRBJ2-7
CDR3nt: TGTGCCAGTAGTATAGGCGGGCTTTCCTACGAGCAGTACTTC
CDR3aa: CASSIGGLSYEQYF

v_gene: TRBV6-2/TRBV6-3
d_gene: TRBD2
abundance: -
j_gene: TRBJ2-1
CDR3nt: TGTGCCAGCAGTTACTCGTGGGGACTAGCAGGGAATGAGCAGTTCTTC
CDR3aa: CASSYSWGLAGNEQFF

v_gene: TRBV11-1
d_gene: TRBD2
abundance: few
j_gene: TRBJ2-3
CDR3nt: TGTGCCAGCAGCACCTCTAGCGGACTCACAGATACGCAGTATTTT
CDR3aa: CASSTSSGLTDTQYF

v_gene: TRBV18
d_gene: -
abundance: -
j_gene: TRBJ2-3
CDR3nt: TGTGCCAGCTCCCCGTCGACATCTGGCACAGATACGCAGTATTTT
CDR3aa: CASSPSTSGTDTQYF

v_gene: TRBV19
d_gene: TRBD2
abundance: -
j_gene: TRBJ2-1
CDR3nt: TGTGCCAGTAGTATCCCATACGGGACTAGCGGGTCCCATGAGCAGTTCTTC
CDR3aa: CASSIPYGTSGSHEQFF

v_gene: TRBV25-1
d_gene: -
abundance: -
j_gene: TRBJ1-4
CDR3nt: TGTGCCAGCAGTGAACAGGGTGGTAATGAAAAACTGTTTTTT
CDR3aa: CASSEQGGNEKLFF

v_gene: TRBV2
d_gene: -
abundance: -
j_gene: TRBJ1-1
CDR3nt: TGTGCCAGCAGTCCCACCTTAGGGGCTGAAGCTTTCTTT
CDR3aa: CASSPTLGAEAFF

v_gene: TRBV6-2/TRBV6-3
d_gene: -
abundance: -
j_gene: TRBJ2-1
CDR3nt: TGTGCCAGCAGTTACGGGTCTTGGCGGGACAATGAGCAGTTCTTC
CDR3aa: CASSYGSWRDNEQFF

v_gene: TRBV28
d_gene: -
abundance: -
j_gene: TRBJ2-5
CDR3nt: TGTGCCAGCAGTTTGGGAGGCCATGAGACCCAGTACTTC
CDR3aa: CASSLGGHETQYF

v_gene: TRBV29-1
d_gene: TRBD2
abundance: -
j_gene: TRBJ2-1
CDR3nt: TGCAGCGTACGGGAGGGAATCCACAATGAGCAGTTCTTC
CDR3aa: CSVREGIHNEQFF

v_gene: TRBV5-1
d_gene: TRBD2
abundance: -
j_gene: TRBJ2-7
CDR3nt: TGCGCCAGCAGCCCGGGGACTAGGGGCTCCGAGCAGTACTTC
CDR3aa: CASSPGTRGSEQYF

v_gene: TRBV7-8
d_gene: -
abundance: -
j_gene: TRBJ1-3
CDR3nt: TGTGCCAGCAGCTCCCGGCCCCTCGGGCAGGGTGCAGGAAACACCATATATTTT
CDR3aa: CASSSRPLGQGAGNTIYF

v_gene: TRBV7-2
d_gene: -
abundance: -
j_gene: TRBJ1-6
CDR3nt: TGTGCCAGCAGCTTAGCGTCGGGGCAGGGGAATTCACCCCTCCACTTT
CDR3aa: CASSLASGQGNSPLHF

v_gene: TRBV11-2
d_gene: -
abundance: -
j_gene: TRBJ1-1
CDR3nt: TGTGCCAGCAGCTTATCGTGGGAGTTCGCTTTCTTT
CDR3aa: CASSLSWEFAFF

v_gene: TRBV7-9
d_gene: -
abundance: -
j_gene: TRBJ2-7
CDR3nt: TGTGCCAGCAGCTTAAGACCGGGGTACGAGCAGTACTTC
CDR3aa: CASSLRPGYEQYF

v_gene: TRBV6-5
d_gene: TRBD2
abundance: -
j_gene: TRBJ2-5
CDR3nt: TGTGCCAGCAGCCAGGGACTAGCGGGAGTCGGGACCCAGTACTTC
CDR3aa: CASSQGLAGVGTQYF

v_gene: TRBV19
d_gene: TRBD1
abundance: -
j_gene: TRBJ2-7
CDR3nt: TGTGCCAGTAAGGGACAGGGGATTTCCTACGAGCAGTACTTC
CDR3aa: CASKGQGISYEQYF

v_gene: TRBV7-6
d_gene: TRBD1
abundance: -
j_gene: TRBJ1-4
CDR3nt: TGTGCCAGCAGCCCCGACAGGGTTAATGAAAAACTGTTTTTT
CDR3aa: CASSPDRVNEKLFF

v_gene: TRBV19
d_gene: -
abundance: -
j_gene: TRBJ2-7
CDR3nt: TGTGCCAGTAGTATCACACCGTCCTACGAGCAGTACTTC
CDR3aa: CASSITPSYEQYF

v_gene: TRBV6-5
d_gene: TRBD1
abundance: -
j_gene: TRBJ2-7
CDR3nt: TGTGCCAGCAGTTATCCGGACAGGAACGAGCAGTACTTC
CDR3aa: CASSYPDRNEQYF

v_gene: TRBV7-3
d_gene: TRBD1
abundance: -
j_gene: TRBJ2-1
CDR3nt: TGTGCCAGCAGCTTAGTCCCACCGGGACAGGCCCCTTTCAGGGATGAGCAGTTCTTC
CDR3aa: CASSLVPPGQAPFRDEQFF